This TCR beta chain was found in a study of multiple sclerosis patients with progressive multifocal leukoencephalopathy (dated by TCRdb to between 2017 and 2020). About the full investigation: Roughly five MS patients treated with natalizumab who did not develop PML were sampled longitudinally as controls. The study examined peripheral T and B cells of MS patients who developed PML (4 under natalizumab, 1 after alemtuzumab) and treated patients who did not. The goal was to find JC virus-specific or public T-cell expansions that arose at the time of PML onset. A couple of patients on natalizumab who later developed PML were tracked over time from before therapy, through 6 and 12 months, up to PML onset.

The immunoSEQ two-step multiplex PCR at survey-level depth was used to amplify TRB CDR3 regions from genomic DNA. Each PCR was spiked with synthetic inline TR CDR3 controls spanning all V-J pairings to estimate template counts and remove amplification bias. Reads were processed so that amplification and sequencing bias were reduced, and quantification was performed against synthetic TR CDR3 analogs. The published analysis was carried out like this. Raw data were processed in ImmunoSEQ Analyzer, with out-of-frame sequences and CDR3s containing stop codons removed, and gene names were assigned according to IMGT nomenclature. Normalized Shannon entropy, defined as 1 minus Pielou's evenness, served as the summary measure of repertoire diversity. Only TRB sequences sharing the V gene, the J gene and the CDR3 were counted as identical. Public PML clonotypes were CDR3s found in two or more PML-onset samples but not found earlier, in controls, or in public databases. Skylign with the observed count method was used to analyze CDR3 amino acid composition at each position. This is the immuneACCESS table as TCRdb keeps it, with only in-frame sequences that have V and J called. A part of the clones is gone; compared with another copy, unresolved V genes explain less than half, and the rest is unexplained. From that table come the V and J calls and clone size; the DNA was used to work out D and trimming. The sample data list approximately 31,000 clones, and roughly 90% of these were observed just once. Roughly 1.5% of the sample comes from the top ten.

Study-level results and caveats: When PML developed, neither common TRBV or TRBJ gene usage nor preferential TRBV-TRBJ pairings were detected. Only PML patients had TRB clones above 0.5% frequency, but the clones expanded at PML onset were already present before and during natalizumab therapy. Given the small, descriptive cohort, it remained unclear whether the study findings reflect JC virus infection or general immunocompromise. The analysis covered only peripheral blood, although cerebrospinal fluid or brain lymphocytes might be more informative for natalizumab-associated PML. Lower normalized Shannon entropy suggested less diverse TRB repertoires in most PML patients, whereas the natalizumab-treated controls showed values near 1.

Based on the germline V gene (reference sequence), the CDR1 and CDR2 sequences are MNHNY and SVGAGI. Taken from cysteine to phenylalanine, the CDR3 has 11 residues. Just CDR3 DNA is preserved here, 33 bases in frame from base 1. V is reduced by 8 bases and J by 4 bases, leaving a spacing of 7 bases between them. With regard to this clone: Its antigen specificity is not known. The record has no base qualities; no much larger clone is one base away.

The sample's time point label, in plain terms: before natalizumab initiation. Every listed patient had earlier received interferon beta, and every PML patient was female. T0 blood samples were collected before the first natalizumab infusion. Isolation of peripheral blood mononuclear cells was performed by Ficoll-Hypaque density gradient centrifugation. The sequence was obtained from a human donor with multiple sclerosis. Rearrangement joined TRBV6-6 to TRBJ2-3; the D gene is possibly TRBD2, with 6 bases matching. The sequenced sample was PBMCs. The CDR3: CASGEADTQYF. The DNA reads as follows: TGTGCCAGCGGGGAGGCAGATACGCAGTATTTT.